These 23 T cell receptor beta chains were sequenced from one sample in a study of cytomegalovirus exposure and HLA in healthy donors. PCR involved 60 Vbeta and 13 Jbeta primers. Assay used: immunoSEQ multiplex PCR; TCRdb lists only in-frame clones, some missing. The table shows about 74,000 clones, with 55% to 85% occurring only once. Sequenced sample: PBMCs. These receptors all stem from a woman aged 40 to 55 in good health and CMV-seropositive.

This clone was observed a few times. The CDR3 protein is CASSLGGRPGPPLHF. The CDR3 coding sequence is TGTGCCAGCAGCCTGGGGGGGCGCCCGGGGCCACCCCTCCACTTT. The chain joins TRBV6-5 to TRBJ1-6, with D possibly TRBD1 on 6 matching bases. The V end was cut by 6 bases, the J end by 11 bases, with 20 bases between. The CDR3 has 15 amino acids. Per the germline V gene, CDR1 is MNHEY and CDR2 is SVGAGI.

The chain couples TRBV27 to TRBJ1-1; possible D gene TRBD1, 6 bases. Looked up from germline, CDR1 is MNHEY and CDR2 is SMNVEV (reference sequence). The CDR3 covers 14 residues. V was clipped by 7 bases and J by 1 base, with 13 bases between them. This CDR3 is CASKGAGANTEAFF. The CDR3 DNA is TGTGCCAGCAAGGGAGCAGGGGCGAACACTGAAGCTTTCTTT.

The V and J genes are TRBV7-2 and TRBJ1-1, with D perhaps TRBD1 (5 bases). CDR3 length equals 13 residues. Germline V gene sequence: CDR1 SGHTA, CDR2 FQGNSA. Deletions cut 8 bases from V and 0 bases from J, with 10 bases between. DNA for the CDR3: TGTGCCAGCGGGCGACAGTTGAACACTGAAGCTTTCTTT. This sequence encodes CASGRQLNTEAFF.

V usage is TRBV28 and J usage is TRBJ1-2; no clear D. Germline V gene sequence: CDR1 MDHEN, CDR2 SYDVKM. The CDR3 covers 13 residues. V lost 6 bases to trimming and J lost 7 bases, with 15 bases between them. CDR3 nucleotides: TGTGCCAGCAGCCGCAATGTCGCGTCTGGCTACACCTTC. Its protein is CASSRNVASGYTF.

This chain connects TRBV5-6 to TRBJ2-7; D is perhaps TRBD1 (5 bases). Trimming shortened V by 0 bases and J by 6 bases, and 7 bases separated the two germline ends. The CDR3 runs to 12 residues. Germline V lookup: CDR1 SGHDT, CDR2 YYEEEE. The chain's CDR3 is CASSLARAEQYF. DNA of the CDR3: TGTGCCAGCAGCTTGGCCAGGGCCGAGCAGTACTTC.

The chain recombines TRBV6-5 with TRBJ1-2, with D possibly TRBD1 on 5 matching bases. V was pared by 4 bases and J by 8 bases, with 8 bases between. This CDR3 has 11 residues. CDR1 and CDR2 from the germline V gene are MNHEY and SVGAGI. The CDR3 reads CASSFGGGYTF. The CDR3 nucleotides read TGTGCCAGCAGTTTCGGGGGAGGCTACACCTTC.

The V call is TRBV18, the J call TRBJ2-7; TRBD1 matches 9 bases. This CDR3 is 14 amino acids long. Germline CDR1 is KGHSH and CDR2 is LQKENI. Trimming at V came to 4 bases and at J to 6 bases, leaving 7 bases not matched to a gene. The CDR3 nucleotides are TGTGCCAGCTCACTAACAGGGGGCGAGGGCGAGCAGTACTTC. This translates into CASSLTGGEGEQYF.

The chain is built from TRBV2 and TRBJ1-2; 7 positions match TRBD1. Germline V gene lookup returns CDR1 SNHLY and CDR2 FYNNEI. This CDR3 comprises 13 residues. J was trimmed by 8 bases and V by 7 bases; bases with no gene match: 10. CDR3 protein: CASKGTAPYGYTF. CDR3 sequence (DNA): TGTGCCAGCAAAGGGACAGCCCCTTACGGCTACACCTTC.

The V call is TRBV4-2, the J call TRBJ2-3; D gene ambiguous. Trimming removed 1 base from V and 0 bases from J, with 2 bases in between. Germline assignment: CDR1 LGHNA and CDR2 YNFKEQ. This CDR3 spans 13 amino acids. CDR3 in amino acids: CASSQASTDTQYF. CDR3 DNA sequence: TGTGCCAGCAGCCAAGCTAGCACAGATACGCAGTATTTT.

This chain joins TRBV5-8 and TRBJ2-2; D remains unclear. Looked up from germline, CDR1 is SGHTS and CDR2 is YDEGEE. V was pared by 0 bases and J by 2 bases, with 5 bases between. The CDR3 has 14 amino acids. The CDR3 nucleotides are TGTGCCAGCAGCTTGGCCTTAAACACCGGGGAGCTGTTTTTT. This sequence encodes CASSLALNTGELFF.

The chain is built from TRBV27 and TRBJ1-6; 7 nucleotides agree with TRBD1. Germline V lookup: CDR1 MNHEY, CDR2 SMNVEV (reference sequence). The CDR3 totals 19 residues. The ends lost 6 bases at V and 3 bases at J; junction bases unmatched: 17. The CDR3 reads CASSPIPPDRPIYNSPLHF. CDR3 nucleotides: TGTGCCAGCAGCCCAATACCCCCGGACAGGCCTATCTATAATTCACCCCTCCACTTT.

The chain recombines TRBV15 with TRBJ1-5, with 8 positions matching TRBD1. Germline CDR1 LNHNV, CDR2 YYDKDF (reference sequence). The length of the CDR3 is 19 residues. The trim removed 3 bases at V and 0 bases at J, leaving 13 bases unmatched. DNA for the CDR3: TGTGCCACCAGCAGTAAAGGAGAGCCAGGGGGCTGTAGCAATCAGCCCCAGCATTTT. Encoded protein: CATSSKGEPGGCSNQPQHF. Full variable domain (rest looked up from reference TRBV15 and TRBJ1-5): DAMVIQNPRYQVTQFGKPVTLSCSQTLNHNVMYWYQQKSSQAPKLLFHYYDKDFNNEADTPDNFQSRRPNTSFCFLDIRSPGLGDTAMYLCATSSKGEPGGCSNQPQHFGDGTRLSIL.

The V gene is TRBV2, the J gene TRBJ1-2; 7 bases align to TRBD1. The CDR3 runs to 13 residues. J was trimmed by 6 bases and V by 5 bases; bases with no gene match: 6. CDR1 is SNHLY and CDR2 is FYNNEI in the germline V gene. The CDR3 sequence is CASSPGTVNGYTF. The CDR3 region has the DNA TGTGCCAGCAGTCCCGGGACAGTTAATGGCTACACCTTC.

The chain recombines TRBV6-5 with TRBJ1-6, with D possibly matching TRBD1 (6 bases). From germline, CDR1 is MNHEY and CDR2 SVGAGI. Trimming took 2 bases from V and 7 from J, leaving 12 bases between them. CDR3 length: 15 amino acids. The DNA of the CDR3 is TGTGCCAGCAGTTACGACAGGATCCAGAATTCACCCCTCCACTTT. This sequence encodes CASSYDRIQNSPLHF.

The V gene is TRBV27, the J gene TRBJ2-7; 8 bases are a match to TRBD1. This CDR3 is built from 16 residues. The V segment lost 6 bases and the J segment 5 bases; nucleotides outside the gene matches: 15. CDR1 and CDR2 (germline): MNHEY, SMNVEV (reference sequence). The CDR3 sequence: CASSISGTGPWHEQYF. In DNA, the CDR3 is TGTGCCAGCAGCATCTCGGGGACAGGCCCCTGGCACGAGCAGTACTTC.

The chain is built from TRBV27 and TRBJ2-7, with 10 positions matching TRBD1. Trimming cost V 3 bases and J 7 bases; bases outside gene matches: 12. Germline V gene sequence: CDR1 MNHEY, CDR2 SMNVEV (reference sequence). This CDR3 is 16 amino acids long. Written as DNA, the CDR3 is TGTGCCAGCAGTTTCAGGACAGGGGGGAAGACCTGGGAGCAGTACTTC. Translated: CASSFRTGGKTWEQYF.

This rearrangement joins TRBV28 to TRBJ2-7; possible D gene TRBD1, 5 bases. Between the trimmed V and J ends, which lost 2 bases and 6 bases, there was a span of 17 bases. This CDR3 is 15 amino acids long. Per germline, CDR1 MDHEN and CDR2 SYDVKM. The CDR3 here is CASSLASTGLPEQYF. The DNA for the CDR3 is TGTGCCAGCAGTTTAGCGTCAACAGGCCTACCCGAGCAGTACTTC.

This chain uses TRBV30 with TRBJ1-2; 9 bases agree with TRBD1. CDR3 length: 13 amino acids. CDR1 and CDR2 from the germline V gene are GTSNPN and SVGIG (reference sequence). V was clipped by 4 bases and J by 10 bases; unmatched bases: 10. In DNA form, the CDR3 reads TGTGCCTGGACCCTACCGGGACAGGGTTACTACACCTTC. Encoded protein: CAWTLPGQGYYTF. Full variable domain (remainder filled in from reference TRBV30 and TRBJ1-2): SQTIHQWPATLVQPVGSPLSLECTVEGTSNPNLYWYRQAAGRGLQLLFYSVGIGQISSEVPQNLSASRPQDRQFILSSKKLLLSDSGFYLCAWTLPGQGYYTFGSGTRLTVV.

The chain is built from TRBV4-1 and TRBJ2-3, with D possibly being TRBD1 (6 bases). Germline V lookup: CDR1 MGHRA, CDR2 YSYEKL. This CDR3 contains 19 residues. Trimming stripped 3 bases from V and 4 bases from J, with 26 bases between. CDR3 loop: CASSQGDIPDRSRADTQYF. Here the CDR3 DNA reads TGCGCCAGCAGCCAGGGTGACATACCCGACAGGTCGAGGGCAGATACGCAGTATTTT.

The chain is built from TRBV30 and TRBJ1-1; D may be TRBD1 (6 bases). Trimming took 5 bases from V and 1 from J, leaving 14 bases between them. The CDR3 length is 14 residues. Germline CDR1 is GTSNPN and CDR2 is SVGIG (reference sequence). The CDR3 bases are TGTGCCTGGGAGGCCATACAGGGGAACACTGAAGCTTTCTTT. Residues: CAWEAIQGNTEAFF.

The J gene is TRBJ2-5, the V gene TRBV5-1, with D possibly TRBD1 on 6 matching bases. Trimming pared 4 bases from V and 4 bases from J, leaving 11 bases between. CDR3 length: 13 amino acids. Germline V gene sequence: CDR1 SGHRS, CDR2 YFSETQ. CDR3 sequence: CASSLIQGETQYF. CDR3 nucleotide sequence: TGCGCCAGCAGCCTCATACAGGGAGAGACCCAGTACTTC.

Here the CDR3 reads CASSLSGGRGYEQFF. DNA of the CDR3: TGTGCCAGCAGTCTAAGCGGGGGGCGGGGTTATGAGCAGTTCTTC. V usage is TRBV28 and J usage is TRBJ2-1, with 9 bases fitting TRBD2. The CDR3 totals 15 residues. Trimming took 5 bases from V and 8 from J; bases not matched to a gene: 10. CDR1 is MDHEN, CDR2 SYDVKM, per germline.

Written as DNA, the CDR3 is TGTGCCAGCAGCTTAGATTCAGGGGTTAATTCACCCCTCCACTTT. This encodes CASSLDSGVNSPLHF. This chain links TRBV7-2 with TRBJ1-6, with D maybe TRBD1 (6 bases). Germline V gene lookup returns CDR1 SGHTA and CDR2 FQGNSA. V lost 1 base, J lost 6 bases, and 10 bases lay in between. The CDR3 loop spans 15 amino acids.